The 5 T cell receptor beta chains listed next were all sequenced from one sample in a study of T cells after yellow fever vaccination. TCRdb analysed the 5' RACE reads with MiXCR anew, one entry per CDR3 protein. The table includes 180,000 or so distinct CDR3 sequences, approximately 11% detected once. Material: CD8+ T cells sorted from PBMCs, obtained 15 days after the yellow fever booster vaccination. These TCRs come from a man aged 18 to 29 who received the YFV17D yellow fever vaccine.

The rearrangement joins TRBV24-1 to TRBJ2-3; 11 bases agree with TRBD2. The CDR3 covers 18 residues. Germline V gene data show CDR1 as KGHDR and CDR2 as SFDVKD. V was clipped by 10 bases and J by 2 bases; unmatched bases: 16. DNA for the CDR3: TGTGCCACAGAGACCGCTAGCGGGGGGATCGTTGTCACAGATACGCAGTATTTT. It encodes CATETASGGIVVTDTQYF.

This clonotype has only one observation. This chain links TRBV20-1 with TRBJ2-7; D may be TRBD1 or TRBD2 (5 bases each). Trimming left V 2 bases short and J 3 bases short, with 23 bases between. The CDR3 runs 17 residues. Germline assignment: CDR1 DFQATT and CDR2 SNEGSKA (reference sequence). CDR3 region: CSARLRVHDLGDYEQYF. CDR3 sequence (DNA): TGCAGTGCTAGACTAAGGGTCCACGACCTGGGGGACTACGAGCAGTACTTC.

This clonotype was detected a few times. The chain joins TRBV4-1 to TRBJ2-6; D is undetermined. Trimming removed 4 bases from V and 0 bases from J, with 13 bases in between. This CDR3 comprises 17 residues. CDR1 and CDR2 from the germline V gene are MGHRA and YSYEKL. Here the CDR3 DNA reads TGCGCCAGCAGCCTTGCTCCCCTCCTCTCTGGGGCCAACGTCCTGACTTTC. Translated: CASSLAPLLSGANVLTF.

This chain joins TRBV7-6 and TRBJ1-4; TRBD1 might be the D (5 bases). Between the trimmed V and J ends, which lost 1 base and 13 bases, there was a span of 13 bases. The CDR3 runs to 13 residues. Germline V CDR1 and CDR2: SGHVS, FNYEAQ. The CDR3 DNA reads TGTGCCAGCAGCTTAGACGGGGCAGGGCGACTGTTTTTT. Its translation: CASSLDGAGRLFF.

This clonotype was observed a few times. This chain joins TRBV11-3 and TRBJ2-7, with D uncertain. The ends were cut back, 0 bases at V and 3 bases at J, with 12 bases in the middle. The CDR3 totals 15 residues. In germline, CDR1 is SGHNT, CDR2 YENEEA. The CDR3 nucleotides are TGTGCCAGCAGCTTAGATGTTGCCCCGTACTACGAGCAGTACTTC. The encoded protein is CASSLDVAPYYEQYF.